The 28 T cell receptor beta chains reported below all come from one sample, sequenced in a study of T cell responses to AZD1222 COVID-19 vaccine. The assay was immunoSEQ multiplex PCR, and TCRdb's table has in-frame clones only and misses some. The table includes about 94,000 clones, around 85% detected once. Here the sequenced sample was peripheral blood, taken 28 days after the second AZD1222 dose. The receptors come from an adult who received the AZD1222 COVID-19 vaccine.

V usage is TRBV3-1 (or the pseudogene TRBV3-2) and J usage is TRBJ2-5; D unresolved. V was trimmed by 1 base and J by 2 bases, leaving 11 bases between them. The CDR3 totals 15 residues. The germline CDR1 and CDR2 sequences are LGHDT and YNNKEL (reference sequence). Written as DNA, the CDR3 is TGTGCCAGCAGCCAAGGGGTCGCTGCACAAGAGACCCAGTACTTC. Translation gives CASSQGVAAQETQYF.

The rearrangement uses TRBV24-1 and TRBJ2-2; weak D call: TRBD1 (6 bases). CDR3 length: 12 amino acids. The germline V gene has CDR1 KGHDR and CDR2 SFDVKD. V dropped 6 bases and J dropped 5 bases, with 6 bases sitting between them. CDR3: CATSQGTGELFF. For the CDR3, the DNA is TGTGCCACCAGTCAGGGGACCGGGGAGCTGTTTTTT.

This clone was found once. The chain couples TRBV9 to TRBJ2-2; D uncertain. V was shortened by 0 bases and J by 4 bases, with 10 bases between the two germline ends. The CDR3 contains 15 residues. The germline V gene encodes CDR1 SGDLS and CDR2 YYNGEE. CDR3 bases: TGTGCCAGCAGCGTAGCTTACGGTAGCACCGGGGAGCTGTTTTTT. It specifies CASSVAYGSTGELFF.

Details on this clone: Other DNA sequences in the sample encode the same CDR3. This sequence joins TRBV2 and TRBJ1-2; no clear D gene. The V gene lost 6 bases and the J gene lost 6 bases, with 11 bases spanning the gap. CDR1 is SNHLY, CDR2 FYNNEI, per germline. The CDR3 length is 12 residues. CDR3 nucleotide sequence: TGTGCCAGCAGCCGGACCGGTGATGGCTACACCTTC. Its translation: CASSRTGDGYTF.

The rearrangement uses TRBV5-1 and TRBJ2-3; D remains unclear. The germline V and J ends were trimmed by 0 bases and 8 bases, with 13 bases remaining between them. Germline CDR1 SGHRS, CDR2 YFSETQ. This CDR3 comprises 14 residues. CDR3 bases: TGCGCCAGCAGCTTGGCTGCCTCCGGCGGTACGCAGTATTTT. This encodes CASSLAASGGTQYF.

The CDR3 sequence is CASSLPGEKLFF. CDR3 nucleotides: TGTGCCAGCAGTTTACCCGGCGAAAAACTGTTTTTT. The V and J genes are TRBV12-3 or TRBV12-4 and TRBJ1-4, with unresolved D. The CDR3 runs to 12 residues. V lost 2 bases to trimming and J lost 8 bases, with 6 bases between them.

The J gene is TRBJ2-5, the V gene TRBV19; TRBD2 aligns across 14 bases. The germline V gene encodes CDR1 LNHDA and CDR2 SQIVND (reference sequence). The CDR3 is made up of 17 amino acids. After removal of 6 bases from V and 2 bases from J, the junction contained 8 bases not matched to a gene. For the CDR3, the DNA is TGTGCCAGTAGAGGGACTAGCGGGAGAGATCGTCAAGAGACCCAGTACTTC. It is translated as CASRGTSGRDRQETQYF.

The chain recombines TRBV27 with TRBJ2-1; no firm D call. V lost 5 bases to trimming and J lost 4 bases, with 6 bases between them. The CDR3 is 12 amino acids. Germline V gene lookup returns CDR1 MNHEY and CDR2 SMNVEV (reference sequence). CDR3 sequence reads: CASSPDYNEQFF. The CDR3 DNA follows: TGTGCCAGCAGTCCGGATTACAATGAGCAGTTCTTC.

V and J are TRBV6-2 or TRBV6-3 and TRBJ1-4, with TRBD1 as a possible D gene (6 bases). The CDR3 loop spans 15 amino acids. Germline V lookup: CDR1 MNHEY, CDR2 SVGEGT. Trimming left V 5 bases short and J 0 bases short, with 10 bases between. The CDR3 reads CASSQGRATNEKLFF. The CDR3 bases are TGTGCCAGCAGTCAGGGGAGGGCAACTAATGAAAAACTGTTTTTT.

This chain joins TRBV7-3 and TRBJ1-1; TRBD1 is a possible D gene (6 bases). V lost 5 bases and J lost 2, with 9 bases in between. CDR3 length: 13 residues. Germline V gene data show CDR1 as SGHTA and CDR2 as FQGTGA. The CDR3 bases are TGTGCCAGCAGCCAACAGGGTAACACTGAAGCTTTCTTT. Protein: CASSQQGNTEAFF.

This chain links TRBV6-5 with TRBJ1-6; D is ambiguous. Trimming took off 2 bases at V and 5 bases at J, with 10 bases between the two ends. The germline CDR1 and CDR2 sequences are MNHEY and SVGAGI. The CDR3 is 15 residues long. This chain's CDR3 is CASSYGRQNNSPLHF. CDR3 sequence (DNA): TGTGCCAGCAGTTACGGGCGGCAGAATAATTCACCCCTCCACTTT.

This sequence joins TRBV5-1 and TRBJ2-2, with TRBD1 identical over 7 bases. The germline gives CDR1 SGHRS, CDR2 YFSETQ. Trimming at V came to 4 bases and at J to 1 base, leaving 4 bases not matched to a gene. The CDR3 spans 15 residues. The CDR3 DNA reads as TGCGCCAGCAGCGTGACAGGGCGGAACACCGGGGAGCTGTTTTTT. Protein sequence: CASSVTGRNTGELFF.

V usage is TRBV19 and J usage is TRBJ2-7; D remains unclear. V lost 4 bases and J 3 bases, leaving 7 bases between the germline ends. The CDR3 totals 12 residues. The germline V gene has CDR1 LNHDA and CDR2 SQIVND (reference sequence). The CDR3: CASSKGGYEQYF. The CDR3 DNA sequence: TGTGCCAGTAGTAAGGGCGGCTACGAGCAGTACTTC.

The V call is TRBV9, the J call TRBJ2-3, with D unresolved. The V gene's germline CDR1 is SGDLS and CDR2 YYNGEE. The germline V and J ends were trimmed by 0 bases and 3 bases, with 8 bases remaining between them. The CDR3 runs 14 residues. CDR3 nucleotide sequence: TGTGCCAGCAGCGTAGGAGTAGATACAGATACGCAGTATTTT. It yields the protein CASSVGVDTDTQYF.

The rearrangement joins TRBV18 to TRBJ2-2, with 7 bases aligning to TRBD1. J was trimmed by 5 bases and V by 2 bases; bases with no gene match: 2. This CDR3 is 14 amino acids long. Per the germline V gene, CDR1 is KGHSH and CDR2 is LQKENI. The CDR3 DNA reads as TGTGCCAGCTCACCAGAACAGGGGACCGGGGAGCTGTTTTTT. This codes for CASSPEQGTGELFF.

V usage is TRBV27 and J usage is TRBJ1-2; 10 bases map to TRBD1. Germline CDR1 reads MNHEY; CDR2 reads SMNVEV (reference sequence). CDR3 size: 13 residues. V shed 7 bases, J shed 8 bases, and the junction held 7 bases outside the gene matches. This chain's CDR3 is CASKDRGGGGYTF. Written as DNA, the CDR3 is TGTGCCAGCAAGGACAGGGGGGGAGGCGGCTACACCTTC.

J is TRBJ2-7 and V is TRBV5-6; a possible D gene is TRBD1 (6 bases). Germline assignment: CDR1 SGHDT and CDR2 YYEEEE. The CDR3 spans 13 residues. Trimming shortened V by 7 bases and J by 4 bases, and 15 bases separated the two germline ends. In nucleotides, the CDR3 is TGTGCCAGCGGCCCCCCAGGGGTTTACGAGCAGTACTTC. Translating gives CASGPPGVYEQYF.

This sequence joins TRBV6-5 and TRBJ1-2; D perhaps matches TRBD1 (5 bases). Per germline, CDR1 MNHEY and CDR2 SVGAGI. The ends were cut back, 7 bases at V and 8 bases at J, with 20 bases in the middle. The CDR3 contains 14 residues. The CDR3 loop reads CASTESGGRDGYTF. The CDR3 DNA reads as TGTGCCAGCACCGAATCCGGGGGGAGGGACGGCTACACCTTC.

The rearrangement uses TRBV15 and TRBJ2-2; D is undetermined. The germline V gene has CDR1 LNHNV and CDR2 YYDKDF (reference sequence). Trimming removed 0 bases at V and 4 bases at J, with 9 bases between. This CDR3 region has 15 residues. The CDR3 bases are TGTGCCACCAGCAGAGAATCCTTAGGCACCGGGGAGCTGTTTTTT. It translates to CATSRESLGTGELFF. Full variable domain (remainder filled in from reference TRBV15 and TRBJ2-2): DAMVIQNPRYQVTQFGKPVTLSCSQTLNHNVMYWYQQKSSQAPKLLFHYYDKDFNNEADTPDNFQSRRPNTSFCFLDIRSPGLGDTAMYLCATSRESLGTGELFFGEGSRLTVL.

Written as DNA, the CDR3 is TGTGCCAGCAGCTGGGGTGACTCCCTCAATGAGCAGTTCTTC. Translating gives CASSWGDSLNEQFF. The chain employs TRBV5-4 and TRBJ2-1; unclear D gene. The CDR3 sequence is 14 residues long. CDR1 SGHNT and CDR2 YYREEE come from the germline V gene (reference sequence). V lost 3 bases and J 6 bases, leaving 13 bases between the germline ends.

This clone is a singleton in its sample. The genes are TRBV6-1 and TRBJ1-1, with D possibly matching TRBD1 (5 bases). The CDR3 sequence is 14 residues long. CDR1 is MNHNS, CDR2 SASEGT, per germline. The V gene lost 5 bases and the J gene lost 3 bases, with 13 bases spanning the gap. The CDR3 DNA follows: TGTGCCAGCAGTAGGAGGGGCGCGGACACTGAAGCTTTCTTT. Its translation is CASSRRGADTEAFF.

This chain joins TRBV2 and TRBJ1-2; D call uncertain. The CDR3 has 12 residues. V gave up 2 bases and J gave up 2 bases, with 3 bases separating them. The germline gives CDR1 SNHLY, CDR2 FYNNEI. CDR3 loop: CASSELNYGYTF. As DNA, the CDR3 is TGTGCCAGCAGTGAACTGAACTATGGCTACACCTTC. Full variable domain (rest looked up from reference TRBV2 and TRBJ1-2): EPEVTQTPSHQVTQMGQEVILRCVPISNHLYFYWYRQILGQKVEFLVSFYNNEISEKSEIFDDQFSVERPDGSNFTLKIRSTKLEDSAMYFCASSELNYGYTFGSGTRLTVV.

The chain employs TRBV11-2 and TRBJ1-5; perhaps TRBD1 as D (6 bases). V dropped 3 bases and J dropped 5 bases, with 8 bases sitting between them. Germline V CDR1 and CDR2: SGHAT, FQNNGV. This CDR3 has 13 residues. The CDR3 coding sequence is TGTGCCAGCAGCTTTTCAGGGGATCAGCCCCAGCATTTT. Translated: CASSFSGDQPQHF.

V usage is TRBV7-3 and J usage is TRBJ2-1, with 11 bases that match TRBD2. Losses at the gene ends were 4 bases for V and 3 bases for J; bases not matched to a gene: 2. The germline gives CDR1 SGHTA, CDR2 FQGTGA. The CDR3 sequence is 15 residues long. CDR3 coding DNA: TGTGCCAGCAGCTCGACTAGCGGGGTCTACAATGAGCAGTTCTTC. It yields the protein CASSSTSGVYNEQFF.

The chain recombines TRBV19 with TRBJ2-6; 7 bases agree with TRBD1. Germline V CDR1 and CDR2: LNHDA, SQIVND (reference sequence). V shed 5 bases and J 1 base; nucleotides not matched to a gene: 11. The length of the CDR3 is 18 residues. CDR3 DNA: TGTGCCAGTAGTCTCCGTGGGACAGATTTTTCTGGGGCCAACGTCCTGACTTTC. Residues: CASSLRGTDFSGANVLTF.

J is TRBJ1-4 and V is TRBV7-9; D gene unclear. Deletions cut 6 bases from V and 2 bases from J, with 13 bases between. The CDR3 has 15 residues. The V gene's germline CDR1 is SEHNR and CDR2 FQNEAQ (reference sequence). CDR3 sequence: CASRPLGDTNEKLFF. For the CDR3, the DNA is TGTGCCAGCAGGCCGCTTGGGGATACTAATGAAAAACTGTTTTTT.

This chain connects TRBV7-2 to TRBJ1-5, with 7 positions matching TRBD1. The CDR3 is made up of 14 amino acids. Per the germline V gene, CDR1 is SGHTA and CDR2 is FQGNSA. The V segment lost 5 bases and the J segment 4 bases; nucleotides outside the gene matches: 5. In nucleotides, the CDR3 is TGTGCCAGCAGCATACGACAGGGTAATCAGCCCCAGCATTTT. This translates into CASSIRQGNQPQHF.

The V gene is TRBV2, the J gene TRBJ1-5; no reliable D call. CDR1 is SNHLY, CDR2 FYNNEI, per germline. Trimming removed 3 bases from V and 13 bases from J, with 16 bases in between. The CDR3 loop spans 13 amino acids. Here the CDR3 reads CASSDYAAGAQHF. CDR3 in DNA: TGTGCCAGCAGTGACTACGCGGCAGGTGCTCAGCATTTT.